Each of the 10 T cell receptor beta chains below was sequenced from the same sample in a study of cytotoxic CD8 clonotypes in ibrutinib-treated CLL. Some clones are missing from TCRdb's copy, which holds only in-frame ones; the method was immunoSEQ multiplex PCR. The table lists under 200,000 clones, roughly 77% of them singletons. Sequencing was performed on PBMCs, taken after 12 months of ibrutinib treatment. These receptors originate from a human donor with chronic lymphocytic leukemia.

This clone was observed once. V usage is TRBV28 and J usage is TRBJ2-3, with 7 bases that match TRBD2. CDR1 and CDR2 (germline): MDHEN, SYDVKM. The CDR3 contains 13 residues. J gave up 0 bases and V 8 bases, and 2 bases lay outside the gene matches. CDR3 amino acids: CASFSGSTDTQYF. CDR3 nucleotide sequence: TGTGCCAGCTTTAGCGGGAGCACAGATACGCAGTATTTT.

In this sample, this clone turned up once. This chain connects TRBV11-2 to TRBJ2-1; D is undetermined. This CDR3 region has 13 residues. Germline-derived CDR1 and CDR2 are SGHAT and FQNNGV. V shed 5 bases and J shed 4 bases, with 9 bases lying between them. The CDR3 reads CASSPPPYNEQFF. The CDR3 coding sequence is TGTGCCAGCAGCCCACCGCCTTACAATGAGCAGTTCTTC.

The V call is TRBV5-6, the J call TRBJ2-7; the D call may be TRBD1 or TRBD2 (6 bases each). CDR1 SGHDT and CDR2 YYEEEE come from the germline V gene. V lost 3 bases to trimming and J lost 0 bases, with 13 bases between them. There are 15 residues in the CDR3. The DNA of the CDR3 is TGTGCCAGCAGCTGGAGGGCAGGGGTCTCCTACGAGCAGTACTTC. Encoded protein: CASSWRAGVSYEQYF. Combining the CDR3 with reference TRBV5-6 and TRBJ2-7 gives the whole variable domain DAGVTQSPTHLIKTRGQQVTLRCSPKSGHDTVSWYQQALGQGPQFIFQYYEEEERQRGNFPDRFSGHQFPNYSSELNVNALLLGDSALYLCASSWRAGVSYEQYFGPGTRLTVT.

V and J are TRBV5-1 and TRBJ2-2, with 9 bases matching TRBD1. J gave up 7 bases and V 4 bases, and 8 bases lay outside the gene matches. The CDR3 loop spans 15 amino acids. Looked up from germline, CDR1 is SGHRS and CDR2 is YFSETQ. CDR3 in amino acids: CASSTTGGEDGELFF. The CDR3 DNA is TGCGCCAGCAGCACCACAGGGGGCGAGGACGGGGAGCTGTTTTTT.

The CDR3 region is CASSLGSSYEQYF. In DNA, the CDR3 is TGTGCCAGCAGCTTGGGCAGCTCCTACGAGCAGTACTTC. The V gene is TRBV5-4, the J gene TRBJ2-7; D unclear. Germline values: CDR1 SGHNT, CDR2 YYREEE (reference sequence). V lost 0 bases, J lost 0 bases, and 4 bases lay in between. CDR3 length: 13 amino acids.

The V gene is TRBV7-8, the J gene TRBJ1-1; D call uncertain. V lost 1 base to trimming and J lost 0 bases, with 6 bases between them. Per germline, CDR1 SGHVS and CDR2 FQNEAQ. The CDR3 length is 14 residues. The CDR3 loop reads CASSLEGLNTEAFF. The CDR3 DNA follows: TGTGCCAGCAGCTTAGAGGGATTGAACACTGAAGCTTTCTTT.

This chain connects TRBV27 to TRBJ2-2, with D uncertain. The V gene's germline CDR1 is MNHEY and CDR2 SMNVEV (reference sequence). The CDR3 totals 16 residues. Between the trimmed V and J ends, which lost 3 bases and 5 bases, there was a span of 16 bases. CDR3 coding DNA: TGTGCCAGCAGTTTTCTATGGTCCCAGAGGACCGGGGAGCTGTTTTTT. Protein sequence: CASSFLWSQRTGELFF.

The chain combines TRBV19 with TRBJ1-1; D is undetermined. CDR1 is LNHDA, CDR2 SQIVND, per germline (reference sequence). V was shortened by 5 bases and J by 4 bases, with 8 bases between the two germline ends. The CDR3 consists of 12 residues. The CDR3 bases are TGTGCCAGTAGTTTGGGAACCACTGAAGCTTTCTTT. It yields the protein CASSLGTTEAFF.

The chain combines TRBV11-1 with TRBJ2-5, with D perhaps TRBD1 or TRBD2 (6 bases each). V was shortened by 2 bases and J by 4 bases, with 8 bases between the two germline ends. CDR1 is SGHAT and CDR2 is FQDESV in the germline V gene (reference sequence). This CDR3 spans 13 amino acids. Written as DNA, the CDR3 is TGTGCCAGCAGCTTAACGGGGGCAGAGACCCAGTACTTC. Protein product: CASSLTGAETQYF.

This clone showed up just a few times. This chain links TRBV5-1 with TRBJ1-2, with a tentative D call TRBD1 (5 bases). Trimming cost V 4 bases and J 5 bases, with 18 bases left between them. The germline V gene encodes CDR1 SGHRS and CDR2 YFSETQ. CDR3 length equals 15 residues. CDR3 bases: TGCGCCAGCAGCCAAACCGGGACTGGGGAATATGGCTACACCTTC. Amino acids: CASSQTGTGEYGYTF.